A selection of T cell receptor beta chains follows, all from one sample in a study of blood T cell repertoires in COVID-19. Clones were sequenced by immunoSEQ multiplex PCR, and TCRdb holds only the in-frame ones, with some missing. The table lists 200,000 to 250,000 clones, 80% to 90% of them singletons, with 1.2% to 1.5% in the top ten. Material for sequencing was peripheral blood. These receptors were obtained from a woman aged 40 to 50 who had recovered from COVID-19. CDR3s include the opening cysteine and the closing phenylalanine or tryptophan. A D gene is named only where the DNA matches it firmly. The size entry is marked missing in some rows and otherwise reads once, few, many or a size class.

size: .
D: .
J: TRBJ1-2
V: TRBV7-3
CDR3: CASSLSHTENYGYTF
DNA: TGTGCCAGCAGCTTATCCCACACAGAGAACTATGGCTACACCTTC

size: .
D: .
J: TRBJ1-3
V: TRBV5-5
CDR3: CASSLVSSGNTIYF
DNA: TGTGCCAGCAGCTTGGTCAGCTCTGGAAACACCATATATTTT

size: .
D: .
J: TRBJ2-7
V: TRBV4-2
CDR3: CASSQERGLSSYEQYF
DNA: TGTGCCAGCAGCCAAGAGCGGGGCTTGAGCTCCTACGAGCAGTACTTC

size: .
D: TRBD1
J: TRBJ1-1
V: TRBV28
CDR3: CASSHRTGWPTEAFF
DNA: TGTGCCAGCAGTCACAGGACAGGGTGGCCCACTGAAGCTTTCTTT

size: .
D: TRBD1
J: TRBJ1-4
V: TRBV19
CDR3: CASSGGQGIREKLFF
DNA: TGTGCCAGTAGCGGCGGACAGGGGATTCGCGAAAAACTGTTTTTT

size: .
D: TRBD1
J: TRBJ1-6
V: TRBV30
CDR3: CACLRGQGIPYYNSPLHF
DNA: TGTGCCTGCCTCCGAGGACAGGGAATCCCCTACTATAATTCACCCCTCCACTTT

size: .
D: TRBD1
J: TRBJ2-1
V: TRBV3-1/TRBV3-2
CDR3: CASSPGTGSYNEQFF
DNA: TGTGCCAGCAGTCCTGGGACAGGGTCCTACAATGAGCAGTTCTTC

size: few
D: .
J: TRBJ1-1
V: TRBV7-2
CDR3: CASSQGPEKGTEAFF
DNA: TGTGCCAGCAGCCAGGGCCCTGAAAAGGGCACTGAAGCTTTCTTT

size: .
D: TRBD1
J: TRBJ2-3
V: TRBV6-5
CDR3: CASSSGQAGDTQYF
DNA: TGTGCCAGCAGTTCTGGACAGGCGGGAGATACGCAGTATTTT

size: .
D: .
J: TRBJ1-1
V: TRBV27
CDR3: CASSLFGNTEAFF
DNA: TGTGCCAGCAGTTTATTCGGGAACACTGAAGCTTTCTTT

size: .
D: .
J: TRBJ1-2
V: TRBV6-5
CDR3: CASSYSMTESNYGYTF
DNA: TGTGCCAGCAGTTACTCGATGACAGAATCTAACTATGGCTACACCTTC

size: .
D: .
J: TRBJ2-3
V: TRBV3-1/TRBV3-2
CDR3: CASHARGSTDTQYF
DNA: TGTGCCAGCCACGCCCGGGGGAGCACAGATACGCAGTATTTT

size: .
D: .
J: TRBJ1-1
V: TRBV12-5
CDR3: CASAESGGHDTEAFF
DNA: TGTGCTAGTGCGGAGAGTGGAGGGCACGACACTGAAGCTTTCTTT

size: .
D: .
J: TRBJ1-5
V: TRBV6-6
CDR3: CASSYEDWSNQPQHF
DNA: TGTGCCAGCAGTTACGAGGATTGGAGCAATCAGCCCCAGCATTTT